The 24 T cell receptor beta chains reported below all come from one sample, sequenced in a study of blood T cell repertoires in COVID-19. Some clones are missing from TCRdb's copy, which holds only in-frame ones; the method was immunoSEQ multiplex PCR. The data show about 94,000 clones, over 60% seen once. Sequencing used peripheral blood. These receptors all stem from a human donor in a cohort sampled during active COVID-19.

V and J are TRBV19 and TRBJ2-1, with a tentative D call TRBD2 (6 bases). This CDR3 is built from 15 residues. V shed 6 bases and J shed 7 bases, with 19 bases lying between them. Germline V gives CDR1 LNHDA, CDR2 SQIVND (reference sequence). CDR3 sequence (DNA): TGTGCCAGTAGGGTCAAGACGGGCGGGATTAATGAGCAGTTCTTC. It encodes CASRVKTGGINEQFF. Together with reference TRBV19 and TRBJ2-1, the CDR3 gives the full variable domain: DGGITQSPKYLFRKEGQNVTLSCEQNLNHDAMYWYRQDPGQGLRLIYYSQIVNDFQKGDIAEGYSVSREKKESFPLTVTSAQKNPTAFYLCASRVKTGGINEQFFGPGTRLTVL.

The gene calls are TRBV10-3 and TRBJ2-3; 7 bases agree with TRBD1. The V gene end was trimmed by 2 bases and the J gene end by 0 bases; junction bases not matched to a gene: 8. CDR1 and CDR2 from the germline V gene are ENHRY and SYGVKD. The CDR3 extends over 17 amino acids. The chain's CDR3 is CAISELPGQTSTDTQYF. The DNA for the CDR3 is TGTGCCATCAGTGAGCTCCCGGGACAGACCAGCACAGATACGCAGTATTTT.

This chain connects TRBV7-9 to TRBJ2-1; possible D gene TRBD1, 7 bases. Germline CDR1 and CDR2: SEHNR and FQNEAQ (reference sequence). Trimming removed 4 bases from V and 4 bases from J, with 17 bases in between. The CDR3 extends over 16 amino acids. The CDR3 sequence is CASSSPGGTPYNEQFF. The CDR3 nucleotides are TGTGCCAGCAGCTCTCCAGGGGGGACACCATACAATGAGCAGTTCTTC.

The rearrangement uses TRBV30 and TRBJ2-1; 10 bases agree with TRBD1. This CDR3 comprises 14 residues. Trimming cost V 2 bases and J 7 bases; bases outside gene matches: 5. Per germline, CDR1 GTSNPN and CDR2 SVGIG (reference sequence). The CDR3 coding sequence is TGTGCCTGGAGTAAGGACAGGGGGGCGAATGAGCAGTTCTTC. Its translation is CAWSKDRGANEQFF.

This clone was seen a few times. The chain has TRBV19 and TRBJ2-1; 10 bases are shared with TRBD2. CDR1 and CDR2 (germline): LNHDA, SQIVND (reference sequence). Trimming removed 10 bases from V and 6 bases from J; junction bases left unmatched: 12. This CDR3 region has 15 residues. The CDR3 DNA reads TGTGCCACCGTTAGAGCGGGAGGGAGGTCCAATGAGCAGTTCTTC. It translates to CATVRAGGRSNEQFF.

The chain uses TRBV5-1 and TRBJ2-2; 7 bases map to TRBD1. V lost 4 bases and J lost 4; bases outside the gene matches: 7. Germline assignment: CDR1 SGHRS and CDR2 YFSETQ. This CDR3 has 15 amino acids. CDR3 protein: CASSPRQGTTGELFF. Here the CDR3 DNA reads TGCGCCAGCAGCCCTCGACAGGGAACCACCGGGGAGCTGTTTTTT.

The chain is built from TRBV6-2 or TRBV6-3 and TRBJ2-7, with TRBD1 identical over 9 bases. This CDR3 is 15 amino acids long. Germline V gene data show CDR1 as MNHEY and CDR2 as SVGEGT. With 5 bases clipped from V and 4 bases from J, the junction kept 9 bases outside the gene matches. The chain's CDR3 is CASSHTGQGRYEQYF. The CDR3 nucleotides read TGTGCCAGCAGTCATACGGGACAGGGAAGGTACGAGCAGTACTTC.

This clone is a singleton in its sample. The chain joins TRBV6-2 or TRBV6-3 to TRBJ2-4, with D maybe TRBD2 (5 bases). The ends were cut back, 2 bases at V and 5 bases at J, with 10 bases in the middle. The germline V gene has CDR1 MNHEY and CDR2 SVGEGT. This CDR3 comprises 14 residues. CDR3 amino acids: CASSYAGLENIQYF. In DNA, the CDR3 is TGTGCCAGCAGTTACGCGGGCCTCGAAAACATTCAGTACTTC.

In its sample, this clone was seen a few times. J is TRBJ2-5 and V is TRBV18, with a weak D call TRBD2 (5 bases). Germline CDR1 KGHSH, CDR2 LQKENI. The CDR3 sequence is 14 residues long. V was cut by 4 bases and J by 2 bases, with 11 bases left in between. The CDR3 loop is CASSRAAGQETQYF. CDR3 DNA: TGTGCCAGCTCACGCGCCGCGGGTCAAGAGACCCAGTACTTC.

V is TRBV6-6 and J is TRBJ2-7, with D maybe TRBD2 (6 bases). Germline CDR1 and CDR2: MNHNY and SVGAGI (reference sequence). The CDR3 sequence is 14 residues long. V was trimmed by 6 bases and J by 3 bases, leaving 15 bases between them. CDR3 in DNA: TGTGCCAGCAGCCCCTTGGCGGGAAGCTACGAGCAGTACTTC. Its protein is CASSPLAGSYEQYF.

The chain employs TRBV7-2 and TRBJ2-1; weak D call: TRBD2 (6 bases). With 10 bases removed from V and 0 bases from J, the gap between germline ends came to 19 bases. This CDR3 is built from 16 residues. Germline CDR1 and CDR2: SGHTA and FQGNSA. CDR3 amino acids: CATTKRGTPSYNEQFF. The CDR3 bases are TGTGCCACCACAAAGCGCGGGACCCCCTCCTACAATGAGCAGTTCTTC. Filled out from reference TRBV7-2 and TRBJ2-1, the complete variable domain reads GAGVSQSPSNKVTEKGKDVELRCDPISGHTALYWYRQSLGQGLEFLIYFQGNSAPDKSGLPSDRFSAERTGGSVSTLTIQRTQQEDSAVYLCATTKRGTPSYNEQFFGPGTRLTVL.

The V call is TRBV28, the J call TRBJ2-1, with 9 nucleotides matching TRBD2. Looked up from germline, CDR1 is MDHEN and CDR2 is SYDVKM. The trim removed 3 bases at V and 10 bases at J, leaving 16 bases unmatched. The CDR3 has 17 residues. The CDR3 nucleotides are TGTGCCAGCAGTTTGACCCTCGCGACTAGCGGCAGTGGGGAGCAGTTCTTC. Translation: CASSLTLATSGSGEQFF.

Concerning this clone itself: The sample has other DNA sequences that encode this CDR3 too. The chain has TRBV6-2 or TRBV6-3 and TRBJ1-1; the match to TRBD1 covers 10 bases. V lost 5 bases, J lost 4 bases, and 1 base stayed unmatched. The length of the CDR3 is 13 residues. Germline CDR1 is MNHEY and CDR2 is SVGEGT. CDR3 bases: TGTGCCAGCAGTAGGACAGGGGGCACTGAAGCTTTCTTT. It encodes CASSRTGGTEAFF.

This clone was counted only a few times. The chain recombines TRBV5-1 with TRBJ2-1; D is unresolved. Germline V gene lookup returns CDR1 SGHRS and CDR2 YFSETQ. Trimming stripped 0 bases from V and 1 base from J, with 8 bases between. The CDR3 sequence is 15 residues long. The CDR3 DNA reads TGCGCCAGCAGCTTGGTGCAGATTTCCTACAATGAGCAGTTCTTC. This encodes CASSLVQISYNEQFF.

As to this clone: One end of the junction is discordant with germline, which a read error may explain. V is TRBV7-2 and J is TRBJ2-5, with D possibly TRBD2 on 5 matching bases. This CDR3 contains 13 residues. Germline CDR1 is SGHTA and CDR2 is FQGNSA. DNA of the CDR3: TGTGCCAGCAGCTTAGCGAGCGGACTGGGGTCGGACTTC. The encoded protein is CASSLASGLGSDF. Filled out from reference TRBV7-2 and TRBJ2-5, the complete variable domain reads GAGVSQSPSNKVTEKGKDVELRCDPISGHTALYWYRQSLGQGLEFLIYFQGNSAPDKSGLPSDRFSAERTGGSVSTLTIQRTQQEDSAVYLCASSLASGLGSDFGPGTRLLVL.

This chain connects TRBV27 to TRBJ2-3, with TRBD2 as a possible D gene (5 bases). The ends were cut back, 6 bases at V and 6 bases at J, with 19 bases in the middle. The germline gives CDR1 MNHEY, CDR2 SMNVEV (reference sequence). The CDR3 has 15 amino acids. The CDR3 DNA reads TGTGCCAGCAGGAAGAGCGGAGCCAAATGGGATACGCAGTATTTT. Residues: CASRKSGAKWDTQYF.

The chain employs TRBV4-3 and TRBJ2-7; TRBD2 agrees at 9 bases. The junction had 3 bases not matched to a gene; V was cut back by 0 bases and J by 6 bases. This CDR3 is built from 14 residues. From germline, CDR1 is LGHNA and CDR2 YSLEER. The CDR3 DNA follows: TGCGCCAGCAGCCAAGAGCGGGAGGGAGCCGAGCAGTACTTC. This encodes CASSQEREGAEQYF.

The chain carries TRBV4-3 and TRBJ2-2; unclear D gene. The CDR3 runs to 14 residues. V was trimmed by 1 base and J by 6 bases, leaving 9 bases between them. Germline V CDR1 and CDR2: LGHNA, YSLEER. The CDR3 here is CASSQGVLAGELFF. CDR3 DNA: TGCGCCAGCAGCCAAGGAGTGTTGGCCGGGGAGCTGTTTTTT.

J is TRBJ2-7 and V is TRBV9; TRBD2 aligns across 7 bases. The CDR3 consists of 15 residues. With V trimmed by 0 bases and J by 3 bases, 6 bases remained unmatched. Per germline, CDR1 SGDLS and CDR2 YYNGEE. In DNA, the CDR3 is TGTGCCAGCAGCGTAGGGGCAGCGGGGAACTACGAGCAGTACTTC. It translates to CASSVGAAGNYEQYF.

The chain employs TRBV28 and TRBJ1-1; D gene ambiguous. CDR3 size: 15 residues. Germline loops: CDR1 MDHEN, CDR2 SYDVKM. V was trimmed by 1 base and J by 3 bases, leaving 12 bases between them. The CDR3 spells CASSLYWGDDTEAFF. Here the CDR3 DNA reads TGTGCCAGCAGTTTATACTGGGGAGATGACACTGAAGCTTTCTTT.

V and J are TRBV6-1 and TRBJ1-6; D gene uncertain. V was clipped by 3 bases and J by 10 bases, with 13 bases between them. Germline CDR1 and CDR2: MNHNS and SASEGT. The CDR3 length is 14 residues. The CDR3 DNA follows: TGTGCCAGCAGTGAGGAGGGCTCAAGGTCACCCCTCCACTTT. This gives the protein CASSEEGSRSPLHF.

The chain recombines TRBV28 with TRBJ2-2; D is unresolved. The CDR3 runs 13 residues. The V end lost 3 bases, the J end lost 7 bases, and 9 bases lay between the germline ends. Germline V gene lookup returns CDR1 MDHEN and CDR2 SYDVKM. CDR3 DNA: TGTGCCAGCAGTTTCGCGCCGGGCGGGGAGCTGTTTTTT. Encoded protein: CASSFAPGGELFF.

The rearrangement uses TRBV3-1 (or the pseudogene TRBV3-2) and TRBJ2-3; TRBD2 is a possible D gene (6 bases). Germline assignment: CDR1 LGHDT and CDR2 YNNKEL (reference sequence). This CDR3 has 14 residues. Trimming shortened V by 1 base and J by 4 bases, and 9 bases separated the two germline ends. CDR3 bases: TGTGCCAGCAGCCAAGGGAGGGGCCCAGATACGCAGTATTTT. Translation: CASSQGRGPDTQYF.

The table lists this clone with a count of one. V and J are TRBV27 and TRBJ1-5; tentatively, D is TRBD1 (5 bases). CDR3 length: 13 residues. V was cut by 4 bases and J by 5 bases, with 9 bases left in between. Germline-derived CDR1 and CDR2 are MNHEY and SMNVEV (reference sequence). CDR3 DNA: TGTGCCAGCAGTTCCGGGGGTTATCAGCCCCAGCATTTT. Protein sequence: CASSSGGYQPQHF.